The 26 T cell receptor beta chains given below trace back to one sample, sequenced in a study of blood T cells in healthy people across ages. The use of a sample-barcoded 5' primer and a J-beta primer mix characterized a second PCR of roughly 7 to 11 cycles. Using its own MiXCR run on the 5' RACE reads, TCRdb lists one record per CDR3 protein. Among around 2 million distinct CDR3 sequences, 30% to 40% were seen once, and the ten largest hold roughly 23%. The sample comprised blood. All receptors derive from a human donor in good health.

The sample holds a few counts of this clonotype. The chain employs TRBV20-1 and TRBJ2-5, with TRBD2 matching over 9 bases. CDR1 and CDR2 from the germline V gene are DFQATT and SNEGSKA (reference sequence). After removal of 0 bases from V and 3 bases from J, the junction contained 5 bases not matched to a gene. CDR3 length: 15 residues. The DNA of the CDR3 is TGCAGTGCTAGAGATAGGCCTAGCGGGGAAGAGACCCAGTACTTC. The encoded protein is CSARDRPSGEETQYF.

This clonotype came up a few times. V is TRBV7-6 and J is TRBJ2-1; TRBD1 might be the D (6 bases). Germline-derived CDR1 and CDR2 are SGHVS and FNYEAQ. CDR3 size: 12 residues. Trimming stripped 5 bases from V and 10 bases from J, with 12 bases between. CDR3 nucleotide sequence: TGTGCCAGCAGCCAGCCAGACAGGGAGCAGTTCTTC. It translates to CASSQPDREQFF.

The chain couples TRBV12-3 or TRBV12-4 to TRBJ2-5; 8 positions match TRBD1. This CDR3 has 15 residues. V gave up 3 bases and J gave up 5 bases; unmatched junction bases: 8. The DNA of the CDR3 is TGTGCCAGCAGTTTTCGGACAGGGTCGAGGGAGACCCAGTACTTC. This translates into CASSFRTGSRETQYF.

CDR3 bases: TGTGCCAGCAGCGTCGACAGGGCTTATGGCTACACCTTC. Residues: CASSVDRAYGYTF. The V and J genes are TRBV7-9 and TRBJ1-2, with 7 bases that match TRBD1. Germline loops: CDR1 SEHNR, CDR2 FQNEAQ (reference sequence). The CDR3 consists of 13 residues. J gave up 5 bases and V 5 bases, and 5 bases lay outside the gene matches.

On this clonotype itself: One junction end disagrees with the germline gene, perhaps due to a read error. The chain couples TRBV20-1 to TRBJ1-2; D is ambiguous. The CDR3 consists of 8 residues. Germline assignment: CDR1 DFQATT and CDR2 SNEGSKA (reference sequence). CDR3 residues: CSAEGCTF. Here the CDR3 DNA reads TGCAGTGCTGAAGGCTGCACCTTC.

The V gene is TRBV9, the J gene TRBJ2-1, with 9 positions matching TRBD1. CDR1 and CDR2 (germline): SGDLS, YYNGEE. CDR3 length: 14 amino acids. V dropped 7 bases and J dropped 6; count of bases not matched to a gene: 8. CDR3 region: CASPRDRECNEQFF. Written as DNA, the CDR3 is TGTGCCAGCCCCCGGGACAGGGAATGCAATGAGCAGTTCTTC.

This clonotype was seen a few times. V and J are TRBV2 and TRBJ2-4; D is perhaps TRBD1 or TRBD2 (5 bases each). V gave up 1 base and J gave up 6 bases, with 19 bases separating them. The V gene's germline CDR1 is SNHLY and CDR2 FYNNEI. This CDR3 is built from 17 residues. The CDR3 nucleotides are TGTGCCAGCAGTGAAGGTGGAAGGGCCCCTGGGGGAAACATTCAGTACTTC. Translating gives CASSEGGRAPGGNIQYF.

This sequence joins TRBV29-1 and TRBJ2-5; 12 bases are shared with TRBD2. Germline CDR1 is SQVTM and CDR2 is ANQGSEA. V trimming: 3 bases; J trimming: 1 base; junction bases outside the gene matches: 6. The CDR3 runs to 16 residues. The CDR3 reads CSVDGGLAGFQETQYF. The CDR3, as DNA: TGCAGCGTTGACGGTGGACTAGCGGGGTTCCAAGAGACCCAGTACTTC.

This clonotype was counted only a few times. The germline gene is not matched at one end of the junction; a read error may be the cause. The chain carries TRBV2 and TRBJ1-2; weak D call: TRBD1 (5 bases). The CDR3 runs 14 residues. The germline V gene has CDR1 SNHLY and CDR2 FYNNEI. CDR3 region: CARSELDTHMGYTF. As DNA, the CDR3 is TGTGCCAGAAGTGAATTGGACACCCATATGGGCTACACCTTC.

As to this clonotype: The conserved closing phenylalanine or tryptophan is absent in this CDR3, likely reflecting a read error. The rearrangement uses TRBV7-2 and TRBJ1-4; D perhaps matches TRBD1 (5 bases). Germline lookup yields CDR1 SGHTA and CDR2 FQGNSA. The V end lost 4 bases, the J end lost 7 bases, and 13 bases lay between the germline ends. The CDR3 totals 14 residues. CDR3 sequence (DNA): TGTGCCAGCAGCTCAGCCAGGGTCAGTGAAAAACTGTTTTTG. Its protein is CASSSARVSEKLFL.

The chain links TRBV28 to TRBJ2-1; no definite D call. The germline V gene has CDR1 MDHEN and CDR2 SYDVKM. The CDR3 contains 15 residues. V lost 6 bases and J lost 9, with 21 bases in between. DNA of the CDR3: TGTGCCAGCAGCCACAAGAATATCTTTCCTAGTGAGCAGTTCTTC. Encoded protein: CASSHKNIFPSEQFF. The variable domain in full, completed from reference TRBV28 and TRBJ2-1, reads DVKVTQSSRYLVKRTGEKVFLECVQDMDHENMFWYRQDPGLGLRLIYFSYDVKMKEKGDIPEGYSVSREKKERFSLILESASTNQTSMYLCASSHKNIFPSEQFFGPGTRLTVL.

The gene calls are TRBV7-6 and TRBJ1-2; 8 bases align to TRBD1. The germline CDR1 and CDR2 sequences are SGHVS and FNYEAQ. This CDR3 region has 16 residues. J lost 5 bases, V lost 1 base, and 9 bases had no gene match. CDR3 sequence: CASSLDVGTGFYGYTF. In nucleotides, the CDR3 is TGTGCCAGCAGCTTAGACGTCGGGACAGGTTTTTATGGCTACACCTTC.

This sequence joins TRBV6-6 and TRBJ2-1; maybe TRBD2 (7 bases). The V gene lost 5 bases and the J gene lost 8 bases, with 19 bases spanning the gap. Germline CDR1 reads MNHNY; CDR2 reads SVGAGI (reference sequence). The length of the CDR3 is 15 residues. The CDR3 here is CASSPQRWGGHEQFF. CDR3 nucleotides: TGTGCCAGCAGTCCCCAACGTTGGGGGGGCCATGAGCAGTTCTTC.

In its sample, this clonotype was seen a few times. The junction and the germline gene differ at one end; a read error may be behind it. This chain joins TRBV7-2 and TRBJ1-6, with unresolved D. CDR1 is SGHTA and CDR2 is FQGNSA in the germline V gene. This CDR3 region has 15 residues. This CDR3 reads CASSLVPNTDSPLHF. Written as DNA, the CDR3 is TGTGCCAGTAGCTTAGTACCCAACACTGATTCACCCCTCCACTTT.

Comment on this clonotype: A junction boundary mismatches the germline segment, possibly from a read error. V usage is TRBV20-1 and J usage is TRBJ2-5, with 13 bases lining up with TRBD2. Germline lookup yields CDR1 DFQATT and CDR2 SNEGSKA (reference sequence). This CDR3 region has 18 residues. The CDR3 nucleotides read TGCAGTGCTTCCGTTGGACTAGCGGGGGATCTCTTCCAAGAGGCCCAGTACTTC. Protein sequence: CSASVGLAGDLFQEAQYF.

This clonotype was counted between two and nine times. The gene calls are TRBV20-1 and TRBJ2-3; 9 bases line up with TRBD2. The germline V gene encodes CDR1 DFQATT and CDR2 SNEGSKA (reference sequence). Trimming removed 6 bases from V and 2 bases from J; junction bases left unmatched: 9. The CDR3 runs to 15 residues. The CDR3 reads CSAPQRGVITDTQYF. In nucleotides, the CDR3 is TGCAGTGCACCACAGCGGGGGGTTATCACAGATACGCAGTATTTT.

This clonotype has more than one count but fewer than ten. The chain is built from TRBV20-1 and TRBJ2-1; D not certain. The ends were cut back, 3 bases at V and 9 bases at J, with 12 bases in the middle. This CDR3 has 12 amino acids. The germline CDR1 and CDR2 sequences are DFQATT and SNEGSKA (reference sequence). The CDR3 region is CSARAFGGEQFF. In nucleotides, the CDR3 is TGCAGTGCTAGGGCCTTCGGTGGTGAGCAGTTCTTC.

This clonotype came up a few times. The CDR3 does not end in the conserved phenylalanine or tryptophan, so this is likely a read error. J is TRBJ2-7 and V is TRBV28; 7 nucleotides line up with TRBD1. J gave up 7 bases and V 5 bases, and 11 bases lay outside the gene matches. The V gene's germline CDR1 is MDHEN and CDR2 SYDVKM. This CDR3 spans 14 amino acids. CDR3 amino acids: CASSPAGTVGEQYL. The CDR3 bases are TGTGCCAGCAGTCCTGCCGGGACAGTAGGGGAGCAGTACTTG.

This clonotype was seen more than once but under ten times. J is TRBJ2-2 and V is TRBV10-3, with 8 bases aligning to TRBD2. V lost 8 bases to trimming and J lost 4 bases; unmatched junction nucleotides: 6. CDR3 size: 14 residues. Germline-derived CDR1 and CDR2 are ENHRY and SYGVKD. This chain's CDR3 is CAIAGLAVTGELFF. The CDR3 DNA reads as TGTGCCATCGCCGGACTAGCCGTCACCGGGGAGCTGTTTTTT.

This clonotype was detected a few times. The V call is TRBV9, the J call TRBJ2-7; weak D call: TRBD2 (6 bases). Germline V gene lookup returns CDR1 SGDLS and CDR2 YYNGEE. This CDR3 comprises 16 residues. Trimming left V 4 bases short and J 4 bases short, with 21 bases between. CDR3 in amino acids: CASSPNAAGTLYEQYF. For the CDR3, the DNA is TGTGCCAGCAGCCCCAACGCTGCGGGGACCCTTTACGAGCAGTACTTC.

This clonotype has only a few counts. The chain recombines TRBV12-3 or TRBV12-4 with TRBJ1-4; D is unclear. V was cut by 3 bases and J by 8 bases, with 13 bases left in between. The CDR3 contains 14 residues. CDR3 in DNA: TGTGCCAGCAGTTTTGGCGTCCCGTCGGAAAAACTGTTTTTT. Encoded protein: CASSFGVPSEKLFF.

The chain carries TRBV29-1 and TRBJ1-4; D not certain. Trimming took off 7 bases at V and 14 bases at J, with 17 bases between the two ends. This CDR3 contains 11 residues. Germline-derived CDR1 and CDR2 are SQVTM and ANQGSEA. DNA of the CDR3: TGCAGCGCCCGAGGCAGTGATGGTCTGTTTTTT. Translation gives CSARGSDGLFF. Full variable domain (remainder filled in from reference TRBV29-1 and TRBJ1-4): SAVISQKPSRDICQRGTSLTIQCQVDSQVTMMFWYRQQPGQSLTLIATANQGSEATYESGFVIDKFPISRPNLTFSTLTVSNMSPEDSSIYLCSARGSDGLFFGSGTQLSVL.

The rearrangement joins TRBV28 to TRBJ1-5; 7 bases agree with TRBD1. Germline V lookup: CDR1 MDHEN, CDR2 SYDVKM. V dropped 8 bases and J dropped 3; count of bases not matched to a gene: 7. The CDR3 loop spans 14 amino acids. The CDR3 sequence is CASSPRGYNQPQHF. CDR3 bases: TGTGCCAGCTCCCCCAGGGGGTACAATCAGCCCCAGCATTTT.

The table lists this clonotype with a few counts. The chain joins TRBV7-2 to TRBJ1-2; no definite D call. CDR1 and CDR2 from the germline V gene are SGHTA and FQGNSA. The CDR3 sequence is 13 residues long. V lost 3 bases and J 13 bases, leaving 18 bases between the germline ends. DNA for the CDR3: TGTGCCAGCAGCTTTTTGACGGAGACTACAGTCACCTTC. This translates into CASSFLTETTVTF.

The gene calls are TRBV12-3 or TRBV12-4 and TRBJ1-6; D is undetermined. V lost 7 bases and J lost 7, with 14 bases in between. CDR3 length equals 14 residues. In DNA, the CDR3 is TGTGCCAGCACATTGGGATTCCTAAATTCACCCCTCCACTTT. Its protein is CASTLGFLNSPLHF.

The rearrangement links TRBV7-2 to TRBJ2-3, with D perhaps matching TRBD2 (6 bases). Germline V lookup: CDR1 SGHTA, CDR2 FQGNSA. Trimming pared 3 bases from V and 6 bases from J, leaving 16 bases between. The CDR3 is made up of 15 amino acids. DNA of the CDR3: TGTGCCAGCAGCTTTGCGGGGCCGGGGCTGGATACGCAGTATTTT. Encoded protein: CASSFAGPGLDTQYF.